This is a list of T cell receptor beta chains from one sample in a study of control samples from healthy donors and cancer patients. Assay used: immunoSEQ multiplex PCR; TCRdb lists only in-frame clones, some missing. The sample contains 110,000 to 150,000 clones, about 89% of which appear only once. The sample was blood. The receptor source for this set is a man aged 18 to 35 in good health. CDR3s include the opening cysteine and the closing phenylalanine or tryptophan. D genes are given only for firm matches. The listing skips clone size in some rows; elsewhere it reads once, few, many or a size class.

j_call d_call v_call clone_size cdr3_aa cdr3_nt
TRBJ2-1 . TRBV7-9 . CASSLAGLRSYNEQFF TGTGCCAGCAGCTTAGCTGGACTCAGGTCCTACAATGAGCAGTTCTTC
TRBJ1-6 . TRBV6-5 . CASRGSGAGNSPLHF TGTGCCAGCAGAGGCTCAGGGGCTGGTAATTCACCCCTCCACTTT
TRBJ1-2 TRBD1 TRBV6-5 . CASSYAPGQAHGYTF TGTGCCAGCAGTTATGCGCCGGGACAGGCTCATGGCTACACCTTC
TRBJ1-1 . TRBV2 . CASSEGQSNTEAFF TGTGCCAGCAGTGAAGGACAGTCGAACACTGAAGCTTTCTTT
TRBJ1-5 TRBD1 TRBV5-6 . CASSRITGAPNQPQHF TGTGCCAGCAGCAGAATTACAGGGGCCCCCAATCAGCCCCAGCATTTT
TRBJ2-5 TRBD2 TRBV19 . CASSPPGLAGEKETQYF TGTGCCAGTAGTCCACCGGGACTAGCGGGAGAGAAAGAGACCCAGTACTTC
TRBJ2-4 . TRBV7-8 once CASSLAWGAKNIQYF TGTGCCAGCAGCTTAGCGTGGGGAGCCAAAAACATTCAGTACTTC
TRBJ1-2 TRBD1 TRBV5-1 few CASSSGRDSKDYGYTF TGCGCCAGCAGCTCGGGAAGGGACAGTAAGGACTATGGCTACACCTTC
TRBJ2-5 TRBD2 TRBV15 . CATSTSGGPNQETQYF TGTGCCACCTCGACTAGCGGGGGGCCGAACCAAGAGACCCAGTACTTC
TRBJ2-7 TRBD2 TRBV6-5 . CASSPKAGEYYEQYF TGTGCCAGCAGTCCCAAAGCGGGGGAGTACTACGAGCAGTACTTC
TRBJ2-1 TRBD2 TRBV4-1 . CASSQDATGGYNEQFF TGCGCCAGCAGCCAAGATGCCACGGGGGGGTACAATGAGCAGTTCTTC
TRBJ1-1 TRBD1 TRBV7-9 once CASSLGQGASEAFF TGTGCCAGCAGCTTAGGACAGGGGGCCTCTGAAGCTTTCTTT
TRBJ1-1 TRBD1 TRBV6-5 . CASSYSGQRNTEAFF TGTGCCAGCAGTTACTCGGGACAGAGGAACACTGAAGCTTTCTTT
TRBJ2-7 . TRBV18 . CASSQSRDPPIREQYF TGTGCCAGCTCGCAATCCCGGGACCCTCCGATACGCGAGCAGTACTTC
TRBJ2-2 . TRBV10-3 . CAISALGGDTGELFF TGTGCCATCAGCGCCTTGGGTGGGGACACCGGGGAGCTGTTTTTT
TRBJ2-3 . TRBV6-5 . CASSYVRGGDTQYF TGTGCCAGCAGTTACGTCAGGGGAGGAGATACGCAGTATTTT
TRBJ2-7 TRBD1 TRBV6-5 . CASSSTGASYEQYF TGTGCCAGCAGTTCCACAGGGGCCTCCTACGAGCAGTACTTC
TRBJ2-2 . TRBV2 . CASSQRGANTGELFF TGTGCCAGCAGTCAACGCGGGGCGAACACCGGGGAGCTGTTTTTT
TRBJ1-6 . TRBV2 . CASRARGTINSPLHF TGTGCCAGCAGGGCCCGCGGTACAATTAATTCACCCCTCCACTTT
TRBJ1-5 . TRBV4-1 . CASSQVEGEQPQHF TGCGCCAGCAGCCAAGTCGAGGGAGAGCAGCCCCAGCATTTT
TRBJ1-1 . TRBV7-9 . CASSFQGRNTEAFF TGTGCCAGCAGCTTCCAGGGCAGGAACACTGAAGCTTTCTTT
TRBJ1-1 . TRBV2 . CASSETGEAFF TGTGCCAGCAGTGAGACAGGAGAAGCTTTCTTT
TRBJ1-2 . TRBV19 . CASSSPGGRGYTF TGTGCCAGTAGTTCACCAGGCGGTCGTGGCTACACCTTC
TRBJ1-5 TRBD1 TRBV4-1 . CASSQVESGGQPQHF TGCGCCAGCAGCCAAGTTGAGTCAGGGGGACAGCCCCAGCATTTT
TRBJ2-2 . TRBV5-1 . CASSGTTNTGELFF TGCGCCAGCAGCGGGACAACGAACACCGGGGAGCTGTTTTTT
TRBJ1-3 TRBD1 TRBV5-6 . CASSYLDRAGGNTIYF TGTGCCAGCAGCTACCTGGACAGGGCGGGTGGAAACACCATATATTTT
TRBJ1-2 TRBD1 TRBV30 . CAWSATGFYSGYTF TGTGCCTGGAGTGCGACAGGGTTTTATAGTGGCTACACCTTC
TRBJ1-3 TRBD1 TRBV6-5 . CASSYSTGTGNTIYF TGTGCCAGCAGTTACTCGACAGGGACTGGAAACACCATATATTTT
TRBJ1-5 . TRBV2 . CASSEVGLSNQPQHF TGTGCCAGCAGTGAAGTAGGTTTGAGCAATCAGCCCCAGCATTTT
TRBJ2-2 . TRBV19 . CASSITGANTGELFF TGTGCCAGTAGTATAACCGGGGCGAACACCGGGGAGCTGTTTTTT
TRBJ2-2 TRBD1 TRBV2 once CASSDGDRGWSTGELFF TGTGCCAGCAGTGATGGAGACAGGGGATGGAGCACCGGGGAGCTGTTTTTT
TRBJ1-1 . TRBV4-1 . CASSQGEGSLNTEAFF TGCGCCAGCAGCCAAGGGGAGGGAAGTCTGAACACTGAAGCTTTCTTT
TRBJ2-2 . TRBV3-1/TRBV3-2 once CASSQETFLASNTGELFF TGTGCCAGCAGCCAAGAAACGTTCCTAGCCTCGAACACCGGGGAGCTGTTTTTT
TRBJ1-5 . TRBV7-2 . CASSSIYSNQPQHF TGTGCCAGCAGCTCGATATATAGCAATCAGCCCCAGCATTTT
TRBJ2-6 . TRBV30 . CAWRRGRLNSGANVLTF TGTGCCTGGAGGCGGGGCCGCCTTAACTCTGGGGCCAACGTCCTGACTTTC
TRBJ1-1 . TRBV4-1 . CASSPNSVTEAFF TGCGCCAGCAGCCCAAATTCGGTTACTGAAGCTTTCTTT
TRBJ2-7 TRBD1 TRBV5-4 . CASSWDRVRDEQYF TGTGCCAGCAGCTGGGACAGGGTGAGGGACGAGCAGTACTTC
TRBJ1-1 . TRBV13 . CASSLDNTEAFF TGTGCCAGCAGCTTAGATAACACTGAAGCTTTCTTT
TRBJ1-3 . TRBV2 . CASSRQLLSYSGNTIYF TGTGCCAGCAGCCGACAGCTGCTTAGCTACTCTGGAAACACCATATATTTT
TRBJ1-2 . TRBV6-6 . CAGSRRDRQSEGYTF TGTGCCGGCAGTCGGAGGGACCGGCAAAGTGAGGGCTACACCTTC
TRBJ1-1 . TRBV20-1 . CSARGEAEAFF TGCAGTGCTAGGGGGGAGGCTGAAGCTTTCTTT
TRBJ1-1 TRBD1 TRBV6-2/TRBV6-3 . CASSYPRTGGNTEAFF TGTGCCAGCAGTTACCCGCGTACAGGGGGCAACACTGAAGCTTTCTTT
TRBJ1-2 . TRBV18 . CASSPVRQTNYGYTF TGTGCCAGCTCACCAGTGCGACAGACTAACTATGGCTACACCTTC
TRBJ1-2 TRBD1 TRBV18 . CASSADRGYGYTF TGTGCCAGCTCAGCCGACAGGGGCTATGGCTACACCTTC
TRBJ1-2 TRBD1 TRBV27 . CASSLLVTGTGSLYGYTF TGTGCCAGCAGTTTATTGGTTACCGGGACAGGGTCTCTCTATGGCTACACCTTC
TRBJ1-1 TRBD1 TRBV2 . CASQGGVNTEAFF TGTGCCAGCCAAGGGGGCGTGAACACTGAAGCTTTCTTT
TRBJ2-7 TRBD2 TRBV5-6 once CASSSGGGGSYEQYF TGTGCCAGCAGCTCCGGCGGCGGGGGTTCCTACGAGCAGTACTTC
TRBJ1-6 . TRBV18 . CASSPRGPGGSYNSPLHF TGTGCCAGCTCACCCCGGGGCCCGGGAGGGTCCTATAATTCACCCCTCCACTTT
TRBJ1-5 . TRBV27 . CASSSLGMSNQPQHF TGTGCCAGCAGTTCATTAGGGATGAGCAATCAGCCCCAGCATTTT
TRBJ1-4 . TRBV5-1 once CASSLGGGGEKLFF TGCGCCAGCAGCTTGGGGGGAGGTGGAGAAAAACTGTTTTTT
TRBJ1-1 . TRBV7-9 . CASSLVFQRMNTEAFF TGTGCCAGCAGCTTAGTTTTCCAGCGGATGAACACTGAAGCTTTCTTT
TRBJ2-7 . TRBV6-5 once CATLSSYEQYF TGTGCCACCCTAAGCTCCTACGAGCAGTACTTC
TRBJ1-1 . TRBV28 . CASSLSTSVNTEAFF TGTGCCAGCAGTTTATCAACGTCGGTGAACACTGAAGCTTTCTTT
TRBJ2-3 TRBD2 TRBV20-1 once CSASRVAGGVTDTQYF TGCAGTGCTAGTAGGGTAGCGGGGGGGGTTACAGATACGCAGTATTTT
TRBJ1-4 . TRBV18 . CASSPGEKLFF TGTGCCAGCTCACCAGGAGAAAAACTGTTTTTT